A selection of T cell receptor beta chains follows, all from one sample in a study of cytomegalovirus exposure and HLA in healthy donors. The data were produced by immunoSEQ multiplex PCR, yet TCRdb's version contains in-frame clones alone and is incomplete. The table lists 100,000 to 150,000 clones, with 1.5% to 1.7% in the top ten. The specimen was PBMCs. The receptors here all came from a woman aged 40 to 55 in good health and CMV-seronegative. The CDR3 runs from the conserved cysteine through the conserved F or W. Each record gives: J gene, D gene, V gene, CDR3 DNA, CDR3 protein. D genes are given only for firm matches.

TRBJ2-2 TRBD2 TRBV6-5 TGTGCCACCAAGTCGGGAGGGCAGGGGACCGGGGAGCTGTTTTTT CATKSGGQGTGELFF
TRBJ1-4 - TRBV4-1 TGCGCCAGCAGCCGAGACGGCGGGACGGTGAATGAAAAACTGTTTTTT CASSRDGGTVNEKLFF
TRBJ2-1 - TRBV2 TGTGCCAGCAGTGAGACTACCTCCTACAATGAGCAGTTCTTC CASSETTSYNEQFF
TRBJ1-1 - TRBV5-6 TGTGCCAGCAGCTTGAACGGTGAAGCTTTCTTT CASSLNGEAFF
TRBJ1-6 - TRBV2 TGTGCCAGCAGTGGACTTTATTCACCCCTCCACTTT CASSGLYSPLHF
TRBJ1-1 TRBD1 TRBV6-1 TGTGCCAGCAGGGCGGGACAGGACGGTACTGAAGCTTTCTTT CASRAGQDGTEAFF
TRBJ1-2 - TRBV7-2 TGTGCCAGCAGCTTAGGGCGGGGTGACTATGGCTACACCTTC CASSLGRGDYGYTF
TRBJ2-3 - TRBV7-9 TGTGCCAGCAGTTCAGGGGTAATAAGCACAGATACGCAGTATTTT CASSSGVISTDTQYF
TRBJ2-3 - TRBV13 TGTGCCAGCAGCTTCAAACGGACAACAAACTCCGATACGCAGTATTTT CASSFKRTTNSDTQYF
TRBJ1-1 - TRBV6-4 TGTGCCAGCAGTGACCCTAGATCGAACACTGAAGCTTTCTTT CASSDPRSNTEAFF
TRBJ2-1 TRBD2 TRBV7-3 TGTGCCAGCAGCTTGACTAGCGGGGGGCTATACAATGAGCAGTTCTTC CASSLTSGGLYNEQFF
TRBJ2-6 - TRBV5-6 TGTGCCAGCAGCTTAGTGACATCCGGGGCCAACGTCCTGACTTTC CASSLVTSGANVLTF
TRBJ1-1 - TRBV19 TGTGCCAGCCGGCGAGGGGGTAGGATGAACACTGAAGCTTTCTTT CASRRGGRMNTEAFF
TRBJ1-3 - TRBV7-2 TGTGCCAGCAGCGTCGGAGAGGGAAACACCATATATTTT CASSVGEGNTIYF
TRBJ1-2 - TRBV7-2 TGTGCCAGCAGCATAAGGGGGTATGGCTACACCTTC CASSIRGYGYTF
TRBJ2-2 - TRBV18 TGTGCCAGCTCACCTAGTAGGAGTGTCAACACCGGGGAGCTGTTTTTT CASSPSRSVNTGELFF
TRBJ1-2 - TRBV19 TGTGCCAGTAGTATTGTGGACAGCGATAACTATGGCTACACCTTC CASSIVDSDNYGYTF
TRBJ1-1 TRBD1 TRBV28 TGTGCCAGCATTGTCCTACAGGGGGATCGGGAAGCTTTCTTT CASIVLQGDREAFF
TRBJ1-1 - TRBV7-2 TGTGCCAGCAGCCCGCCCATCGGGAACACTGAAGCTTTCTTT CASSPPIGNTEAFF
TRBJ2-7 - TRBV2 TGTGCCAGCAGTGAAGCGTTTACAGGGTCGGCGGGCGAGCAGTACTTC CASSEAFTGSAGEQYF
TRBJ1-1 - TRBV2 TGTGCCACTCATTCGAGAGGTATCACTGAAGCTTTCTTT CATHSRGITEAFF
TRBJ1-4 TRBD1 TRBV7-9 TGTGCCAGCAGCTCCGGACAGGCTCTTAATGAAAAACTGTTTTTT CASSSGQALNEKLFF
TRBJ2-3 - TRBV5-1 TGCGCCAGCAGCTCTTCCGCGGGGACTTACACAGATACGCAGTATTTT CASSSSAGTYTDTQYF
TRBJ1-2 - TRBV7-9 TGTGGAGGGGGGGCCCCTAACTATGGCTACACCTTC CGGGAPNYGYTF
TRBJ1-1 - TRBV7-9 TGTGCCAGCAGCCTTACGGTCGACAGAACCTCTGAAGCTTTCTTT CASSLTVDRTSEAFF
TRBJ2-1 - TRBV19 TGTGCCAGTAGAGTAGGGGCCGAGGAGCAGTTCTTC CASRVGAEEQFF
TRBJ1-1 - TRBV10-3 TGTGCCATCAGTACTAACACTGAAGCTTTCTTT CAISTNTEAFF
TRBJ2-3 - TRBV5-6 TGTGCCAGCAGCCGCGACAGGCTTGCTGGCACAGATACGCAGTATTTT CASSRDRLAGTDTQYF
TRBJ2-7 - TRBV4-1 TGCGCCAGCAGCCAAGTAGAGGGTGCCTACGAGCAGTACTTC CASSQVEGAYEQYF
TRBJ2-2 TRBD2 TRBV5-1 TGCGCCAGCAGCCTTTCGGGGAGGGGGAACACCGGGGAGCTGTTTTTT CASSLSGRGNTGELFF
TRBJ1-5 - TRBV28 TGTGCCAGCAGTTTACTCGGTAGGCCCCAGCATTTT CASSLLGRPQHF
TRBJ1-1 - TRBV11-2 TGTGCCAGCAGCTTAAACGGGGGATCTGAAGCTTTCTTT CASSLNGGSEAFF
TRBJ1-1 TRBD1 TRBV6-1 TGTGCCATAGGGACAGGGAGCCTGAACACTGAAGCTTTCTTT CAIGTGSLNTEAFF
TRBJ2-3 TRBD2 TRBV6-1 TGTGCCAGCAGTGAAGTCGGGGCGGGGGGGCAAGATACGCAGTATTTT CASSEVGAGGQDTQYF
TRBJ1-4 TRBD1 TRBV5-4 TGTGCCAGCAGCTCGCCGACAGGGCCATGGGAAAAACTGTTTTTT CASSSPTGPWEKLFF
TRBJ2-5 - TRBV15 TGTGCCACCGGTCGCAGGGGTTGGGAAGAGACCCAGTACTTC CATGRRGWEETQYF
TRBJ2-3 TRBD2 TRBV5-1 TGCGCCAGCAGCCTCAGACTAGCGGGGGGCACAGATACGCAGTATTTT CASSLRLAGGTDTQYF
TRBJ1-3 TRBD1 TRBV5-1 TGCGCCAGCAGCTTGAGCGCTGGACAGGGGGCAGGGAACACCATATATTTT CASSLSAGQGAGNTIYF
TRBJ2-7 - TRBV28 TGTGCCAGCAGCTCCGGGGACTCCTACGAGCAGTACTTC CASSSGDSYEQYF
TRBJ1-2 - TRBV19 TGTGCCAGTTTCGAACAGGGAAGGGGTAACTATGGCTACACCTTC CASFEQGRGNYGYTF
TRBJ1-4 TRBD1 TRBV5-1 TGCGCCAGCAGCTTAAACAGGGGGTACGCTAATGAAAAACTGTTTTTT CASSLNRGYANEKLFF
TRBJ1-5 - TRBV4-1 TGCGCCAGCAGCCAAGACAGCGCAAGTGTAGCCCAGCATTTT CASSQDSASVAQHF
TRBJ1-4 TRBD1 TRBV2 TGTGCCAGCAGGCAAACAGGGGTCTTGGATGGCGAACTGTTTTTT CASRQTGVLDGELFF
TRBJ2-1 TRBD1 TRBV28 TGTGCCAGCAGGCACACAGGGGGCAGGCAGTTCTTC CASRHTGGRQFF
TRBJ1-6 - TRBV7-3 TGTGCCAGCAGCCCCTCAACAGGGAGGGATTCACCCCTCCACTTT CASSPSTGRDSPLHF
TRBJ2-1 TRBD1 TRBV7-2 TGTGCCAGCAGGTATGACAGGGGGCAATACAATGAGCAGTTCTTC CASRYDRGQYNEQFF
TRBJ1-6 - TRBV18 TGTGCCAGCTCACAACAGGAAAGCTCCTATAATTCACCCCTCCACTTT CASSQQESSYNSPLHF